This record covers a single T cell receptor beta chain. Its antigen is unknown. The data are from a study of shared clonotypes between healthy human individuals. Whole-study findings and limits: Naive CD4 clonotypes overlapped across a few donors at approximately 5%. Among the subsets, naive ones generally showed larger estimated richness than memory ones.

The assay was immunoSEQ multiplex PCR, and TCRdb's table has in-frame clones only and misses some. The sample consists of roughly 1.5 million clones, around 98% of them appearing once. The germline CDR1 and CDR2 sequences are SGHNT and YYREEE (reference sequence). The V and J ends lost 2 bases and 0 bases respectively, with 8 bases between them. The CDR3 sequence is 14 residues long. The rearrangement joins TRBV5-4 to TRBJ1-2; D remains unclear. The specimen sequenced was naive CD4+ T cells sorted from blood. This sample's subset: CD45RA+ positively selected. The TCR comes from a man aged 25 to 40 in good health. The CDR3 DNA is TGTGCCAGCAGCTTAACAGAAGCTAACTATGGCTACACCTTC. As protein: CASSLTEANYGYTF.